The entry below describes one T cell receptor beta chain. Its matching antigen is unknown. This sample stems from a study of vaccination and CD4 T cells after COVID-19. Turning to the study itself: Either a CEFX pool, an HIV-1 Nef pool, or no peptide was added to control cultures.

Sample time point: late sampling 161 to 241 days after vaccination in a few convalescent patients. Described treatment: roughly 10-day PBMC culture with coronavirus spike peptide pools or control peptides (ViraFEST assay). Sequence data for DNA of cultured CD4+ T cells were generated by the Oncomine TCR Beta short-read assay. From the PCR reads, TCRdb called clonotypes with MiXCR, one entry per CDR3 protein. The sample has about 23,000 distinct CDR3 sequences; around two fifths are singletons. From germline, CDR1 is ENHRY and CDR2 SYGVKD. V was pared by 6 bases and J by 5 bases, with 1 base of the junction left unmatched. CDR3 length: 14 residues.

V is TRBV10-3 and J is TRBJ2-1; TRBD2 matches 13 bases. The sequence came from a human donor who had recovered from COVID-19. The sample here was CD4+ T cells from blood, cultured in vitro, taken about 7 months after SARS-CoV-2 vaccination. CDR3 nucleotide sequence: TGTGCCATCAGGGGGACTAGCGGGAACAATGAGCAGTTCTTC. Amino acids: CAIRGTSGNNEQFF.